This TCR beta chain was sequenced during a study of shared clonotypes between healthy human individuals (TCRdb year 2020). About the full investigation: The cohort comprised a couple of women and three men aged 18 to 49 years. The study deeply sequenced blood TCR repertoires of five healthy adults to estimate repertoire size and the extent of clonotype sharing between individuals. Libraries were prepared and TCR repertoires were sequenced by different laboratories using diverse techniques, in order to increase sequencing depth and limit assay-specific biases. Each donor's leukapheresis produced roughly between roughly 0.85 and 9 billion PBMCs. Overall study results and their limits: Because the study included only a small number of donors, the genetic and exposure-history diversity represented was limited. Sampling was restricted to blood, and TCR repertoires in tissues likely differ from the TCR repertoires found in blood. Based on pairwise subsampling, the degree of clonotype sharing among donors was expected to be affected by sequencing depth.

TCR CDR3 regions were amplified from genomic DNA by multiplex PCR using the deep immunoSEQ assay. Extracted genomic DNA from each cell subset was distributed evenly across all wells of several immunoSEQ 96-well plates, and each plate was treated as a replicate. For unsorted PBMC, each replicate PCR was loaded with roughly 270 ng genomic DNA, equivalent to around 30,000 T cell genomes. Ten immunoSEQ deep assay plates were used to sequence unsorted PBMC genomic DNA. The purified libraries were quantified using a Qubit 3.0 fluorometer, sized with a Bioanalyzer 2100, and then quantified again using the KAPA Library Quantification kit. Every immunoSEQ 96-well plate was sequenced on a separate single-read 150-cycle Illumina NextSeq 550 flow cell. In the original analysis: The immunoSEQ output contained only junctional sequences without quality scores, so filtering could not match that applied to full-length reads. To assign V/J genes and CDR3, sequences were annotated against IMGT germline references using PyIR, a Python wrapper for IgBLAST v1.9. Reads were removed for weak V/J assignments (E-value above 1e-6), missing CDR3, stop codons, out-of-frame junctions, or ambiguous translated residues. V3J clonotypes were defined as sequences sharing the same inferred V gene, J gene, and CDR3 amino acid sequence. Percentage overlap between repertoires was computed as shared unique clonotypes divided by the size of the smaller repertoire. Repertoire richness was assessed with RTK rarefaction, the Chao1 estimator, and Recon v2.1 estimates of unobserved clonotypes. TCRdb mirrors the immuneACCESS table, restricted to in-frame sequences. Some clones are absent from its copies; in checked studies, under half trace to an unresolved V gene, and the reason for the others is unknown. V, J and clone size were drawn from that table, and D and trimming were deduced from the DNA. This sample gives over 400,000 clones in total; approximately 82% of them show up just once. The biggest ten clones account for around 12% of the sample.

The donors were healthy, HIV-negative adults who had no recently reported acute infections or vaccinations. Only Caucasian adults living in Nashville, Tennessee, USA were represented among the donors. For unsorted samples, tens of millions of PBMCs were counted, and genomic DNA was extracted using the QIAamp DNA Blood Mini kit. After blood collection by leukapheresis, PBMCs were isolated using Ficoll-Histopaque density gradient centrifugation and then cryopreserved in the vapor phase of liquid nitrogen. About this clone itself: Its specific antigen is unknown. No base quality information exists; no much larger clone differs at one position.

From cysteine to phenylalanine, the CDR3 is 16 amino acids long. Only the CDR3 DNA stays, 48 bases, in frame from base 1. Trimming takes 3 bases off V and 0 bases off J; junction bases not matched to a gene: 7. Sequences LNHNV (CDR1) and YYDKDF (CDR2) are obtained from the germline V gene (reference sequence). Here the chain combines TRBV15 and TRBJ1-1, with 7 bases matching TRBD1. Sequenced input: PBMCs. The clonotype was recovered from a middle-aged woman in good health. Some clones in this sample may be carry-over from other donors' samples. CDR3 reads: CATSSRGGGLNTEAFF. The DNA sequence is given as TGTGCCACCAGCAGTCGAGGGGGCGGCCTGAACACTGAAGCTTTCTTT.